Listed here is a single TCR beta chain. Different DNA sequences within this sample yield the same CDR3. Libraries were prepared by immunoSEQ multiplex PCR; TCRdb keeps only in-frame clonotypes and omits some of them. The table has around 53,000 clones, roughly 90% seen once. This sample is drawn from a study of control samples from healthy donors and cancer patients. The CDR3 is 15 residues long. The junction had 3 bases not matched to a gene; V was cut back by 2 bases and J by 2 bases. Germline CDR1 reads SGHTA; CDR2 reads FQGNSA. This clonotype was obtained from a man in his fifties or sixties with head and neck cancer. V usage is TRBV7-2 and J usage is TRBJ2-7; TRBD2 aligns across 10 bases. The sequenced sample was PBMCs. CDR3 protein: CASSLRLAGPYEQYF. For the CDR3, the DNA is TGTGCCAGCAGCTTAAGACTAGCGGGTCCCTACGAGCAGTACTTC. Full variable domain (rest looked up from reference TRBV7-2 and TRBJ2-7): GAGVSQSPSNKVTEKGKDVELRCDPISGHTALYWYRQSLGQGLEFLIYFQGNSAPDKSGLPSDRFSAERTGGSVSTLTIQRTQQEDSAVYLCASSLRLAGPYEQYFGPGTRLTVT.